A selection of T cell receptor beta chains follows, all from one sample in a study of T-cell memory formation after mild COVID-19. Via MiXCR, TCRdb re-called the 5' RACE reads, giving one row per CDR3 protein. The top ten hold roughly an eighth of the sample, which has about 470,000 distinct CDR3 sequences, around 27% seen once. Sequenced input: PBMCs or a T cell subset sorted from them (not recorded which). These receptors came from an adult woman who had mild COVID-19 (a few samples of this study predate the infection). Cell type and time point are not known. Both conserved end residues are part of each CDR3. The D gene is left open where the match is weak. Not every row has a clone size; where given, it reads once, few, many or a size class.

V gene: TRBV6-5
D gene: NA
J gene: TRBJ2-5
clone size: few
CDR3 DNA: TGTGCCAGCAGCCCGCCGGGCGGGAAGTCCCGGGAGACCCAGTACTTC
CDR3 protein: CASSPPGGKSRETQYF

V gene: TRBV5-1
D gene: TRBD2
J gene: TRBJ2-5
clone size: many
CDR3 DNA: TGTGCCAGCAGCTTAGCGGGGCCCCAAGAGACCCAGTACTTC
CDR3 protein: CASSLAGPQETQYF

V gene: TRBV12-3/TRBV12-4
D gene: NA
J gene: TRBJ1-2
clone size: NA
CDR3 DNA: TGTGCCAGCAGTACCCGGGGGGATGGCTACACCTTC
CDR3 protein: CASSTRGDGYTF

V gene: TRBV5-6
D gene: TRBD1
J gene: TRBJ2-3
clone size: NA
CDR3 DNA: TGTGCCAGCAGCGTCCGACAGGGTAACACAGATACGCAGTATTTT
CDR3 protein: CASSVRQGNTDTQYF

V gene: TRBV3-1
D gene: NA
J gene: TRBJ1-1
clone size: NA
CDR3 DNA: TGTGCCAGCAGCCAAGAAGTTCGGGGCTACACTGAAGCTTTCTTT
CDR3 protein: CASSQEVRGYTEAFF

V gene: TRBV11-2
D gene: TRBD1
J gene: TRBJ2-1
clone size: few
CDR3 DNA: TGTGCCAGCAGCTTAGTGGGACAGGGGGCTTGGGATAGTGAGCAGTTCTTC
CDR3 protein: CASSLVGQGAWDSEQFF

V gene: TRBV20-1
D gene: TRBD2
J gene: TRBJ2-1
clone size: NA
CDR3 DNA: TGCAGTGCTAGAGATCCCCTAGCGGGAGGATACGATGAGCAGTTCTTC
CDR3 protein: CSARDPLAGGYDEQFF

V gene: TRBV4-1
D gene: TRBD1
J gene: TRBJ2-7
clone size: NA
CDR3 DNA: TGCGCCAGCAGCCAAGAGGGGACAGGGGATTACGAGCAGTACTTC
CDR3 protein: CASSQEGTGDYEQYF

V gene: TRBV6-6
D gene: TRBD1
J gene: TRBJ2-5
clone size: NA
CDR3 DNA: TGTGCCAGCAGTGACACCACAGGGGGCGCGATAAAGACCCAGTACTTC
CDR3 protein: CASSDTTGGAIKTQYF

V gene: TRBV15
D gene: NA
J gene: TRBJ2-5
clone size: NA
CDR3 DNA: TGTGCCACCAGCAGTAGTGGCGCGGAGACCCAGTACTTC
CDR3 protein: CATSSSGAETQYF

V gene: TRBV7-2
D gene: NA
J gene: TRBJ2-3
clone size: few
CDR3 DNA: TGTGCCAGCAGCCGACAGCCCCCCCGCACAGATACGCAGTATTTT
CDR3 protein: CASSRQPPRTDTQYF

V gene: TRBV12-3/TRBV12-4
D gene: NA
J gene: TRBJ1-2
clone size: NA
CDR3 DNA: TGTGCCAGCAGTTCGGCCTATGGCTACACCTTC
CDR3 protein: CASSSAYGYTF

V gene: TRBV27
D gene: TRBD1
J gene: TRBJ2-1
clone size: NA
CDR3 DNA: TGTGCCAGCGGTATGGGACAGGGGAAAGGCGATGAGCAGTTCTTC
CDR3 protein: CASGMGQGKGDEQFF

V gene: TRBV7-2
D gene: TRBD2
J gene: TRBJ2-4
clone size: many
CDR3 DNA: TGTGCCAGCAGCTTAGGACTAGCGGGTCTAGCCAAAAACATTCAGTACTTC
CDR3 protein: CASSLGLAGLAKNIQYF

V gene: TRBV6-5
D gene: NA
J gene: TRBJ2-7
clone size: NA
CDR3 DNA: TGTGCCAGCAGTTACCCACCCGGATACGAGCAGTACTTC
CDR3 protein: CASSYPPGYEQYF

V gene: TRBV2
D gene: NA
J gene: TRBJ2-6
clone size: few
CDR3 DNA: TGTGCCAGCTTCAGGGCATCCGGGGCCAACGTCCTGACTTTC
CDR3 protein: CASFRASGANVLTF

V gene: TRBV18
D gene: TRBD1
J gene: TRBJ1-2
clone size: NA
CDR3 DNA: TGTGCCAGCTCACCCATCGGGGGACAGAACGGCACCTTC
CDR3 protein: CASSPIGGQNGTF

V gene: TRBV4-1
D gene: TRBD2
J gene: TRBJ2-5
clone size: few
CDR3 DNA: TGCGCCAGCAGCCAGGGCCCCAGGACTAGCGGGGAGACCCAGTACTTC
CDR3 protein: CASSQGPRTSGETQYF

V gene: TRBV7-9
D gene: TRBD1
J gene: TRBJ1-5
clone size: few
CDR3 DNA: TGTGCCAGCAGCTCCCAGACAGGGGGATTATATAGCAATCAGCCCCAGCATTTT
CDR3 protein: CASSSQTGGLYSNQPQHF

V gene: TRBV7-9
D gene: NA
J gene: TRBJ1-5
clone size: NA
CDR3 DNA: TGTGCCAGCAGCTTAGGAGGAGGGGACCTGTATCAGCCCCAGCATTTT
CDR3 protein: CASSLGGGDLYQPQHF

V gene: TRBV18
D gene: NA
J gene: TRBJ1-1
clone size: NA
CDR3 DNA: TGTGCCAGCTCAGCCGACAGGAAGAACACTGAAGCTTTCTTT
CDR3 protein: CASSADRKNTEAFF

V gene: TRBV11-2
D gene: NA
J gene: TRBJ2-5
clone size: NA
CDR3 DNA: TGTGCCAGCAGCTTTTATTCAGAGACCCAGTACTTC
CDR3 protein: CASSFYSETQYF

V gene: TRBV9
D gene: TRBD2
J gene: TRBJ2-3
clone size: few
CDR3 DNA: TGTGCCAGCAGCCAATGGGGCGGGGGGGCGACAGATACGCAGTATTTT
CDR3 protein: CASSQWGGGATDTQYF

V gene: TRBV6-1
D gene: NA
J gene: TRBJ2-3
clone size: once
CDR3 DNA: TGTGCCAGCAGGGCGGACGGAACCTACACAGATACGCAGTATTTT
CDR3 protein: CASRADGTYTDTQYF

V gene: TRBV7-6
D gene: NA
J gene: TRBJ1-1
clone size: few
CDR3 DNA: TGTGCCAGCAGCTTACAGGGTTCCGCTGAAGCTTTCTTT
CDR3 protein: CASSLQGSAEAFF

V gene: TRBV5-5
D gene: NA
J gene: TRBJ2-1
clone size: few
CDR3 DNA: TGTGCCAGCAGCTTGGCCAGGGAATCGGCTTACAATGAGCAGTTCTTC
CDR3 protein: CASSLARESAYNEQFF

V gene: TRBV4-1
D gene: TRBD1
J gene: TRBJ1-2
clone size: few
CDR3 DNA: TGCGCCAGCAGCCACTACGGGACAGGGGGCGGCTACACCTTC
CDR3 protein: CASSHYGTGGGYTF

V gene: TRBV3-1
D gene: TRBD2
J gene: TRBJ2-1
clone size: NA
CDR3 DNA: TGTGCCAGCAGCCAAGAAGGTACTAGCGGGCGGTTCAATGAGCAGTTCTTC
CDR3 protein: CASSQEGTSGRFNEQFF

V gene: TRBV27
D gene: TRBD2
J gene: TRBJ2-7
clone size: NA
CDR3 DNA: TGTGCCAGCAGTCCCCGGACTAGGATTCACTACGAGCAGTACTTC
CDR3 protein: CASSPRTRIHYEQYF

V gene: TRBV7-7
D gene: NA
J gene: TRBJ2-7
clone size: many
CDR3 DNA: TGTGCTAGCAGCTTAGCGGCCTCCTACGAGCAGTACTTC
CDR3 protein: CASSLAASYEQYF

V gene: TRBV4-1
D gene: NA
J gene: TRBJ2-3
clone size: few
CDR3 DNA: TGCGCCAGCAGCCCCTTTCGCACAGATACGCAGTATTTT
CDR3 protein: CASSPFRTDTQYF

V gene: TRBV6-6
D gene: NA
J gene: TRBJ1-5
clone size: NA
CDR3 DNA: TGTGCCAGCAGTTACGGAGTTAATCAGCCCCAGCATTTT
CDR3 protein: CASSYGVNQPQHF

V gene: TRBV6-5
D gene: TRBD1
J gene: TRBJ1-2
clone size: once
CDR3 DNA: TGTGCCAGCACCCCCGGACAGGGGACTTCATATGGCTACACCTTC
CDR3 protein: CASTPGQGTSYGYTF

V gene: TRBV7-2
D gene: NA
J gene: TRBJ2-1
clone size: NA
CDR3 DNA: TGTGCCAGCAGCCCGCCCAATACCGATGAGCAGTTCTTC
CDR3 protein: CASSPPNTDEQFF

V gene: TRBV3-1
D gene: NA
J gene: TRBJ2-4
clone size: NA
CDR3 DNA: TGTGCCAGCAGCCCTATCAGGGGTTCTAACATTCAGTACTTC
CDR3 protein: CASSPIRGSNIQYF

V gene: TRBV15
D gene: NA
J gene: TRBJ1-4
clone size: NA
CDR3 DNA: TGTGCCACCAGCATAGGGACCAATGAAAAACTGTTTTTT
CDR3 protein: CATSIGTNEKLFF

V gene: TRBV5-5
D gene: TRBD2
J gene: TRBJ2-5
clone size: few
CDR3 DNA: TGTGCCAGCAGCTCGGGACTAGCGGTTACACAAGAGACCCAGTACTTC
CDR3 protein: CASSSGLAVTQETQYF

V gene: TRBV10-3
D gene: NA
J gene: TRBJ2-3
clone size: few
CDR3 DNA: TGTGCCACCGGGACTGCTTCAGATACGCAGTATTTT
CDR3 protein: CATGTASDTQYF

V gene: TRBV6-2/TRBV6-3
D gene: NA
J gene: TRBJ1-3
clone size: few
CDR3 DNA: TGTGCCAGCAGTTACCTCCCGGAGATGGATGGAAACACCATATATTTT
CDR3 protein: CASSYLPEMDGNTIYF

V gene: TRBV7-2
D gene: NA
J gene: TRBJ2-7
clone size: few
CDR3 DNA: TGTGCCAGCAGCGATACGGGCTATTCCTACGAGCAGTACTTC
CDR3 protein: CASSDTGYSYEQYF

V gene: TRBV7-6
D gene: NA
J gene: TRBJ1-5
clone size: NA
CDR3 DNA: TGTGCCAGCAGCTCAGGGCCCGGGGCGCATCAGCCCCAGCATTTT
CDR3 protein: CASSSGPGAHQPQHF

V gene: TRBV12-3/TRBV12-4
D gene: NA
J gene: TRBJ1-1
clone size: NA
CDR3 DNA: TGTGCCAGCAGTCACCATCTGGGCCCTGAAGCTTTCTTT
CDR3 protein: CASSHHLGPEAFF

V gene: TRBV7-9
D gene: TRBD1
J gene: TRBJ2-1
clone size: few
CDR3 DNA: TGTGCCAGCAGCTCCGGGACAGGGGCCTACAATGAGCAGTTCTTC
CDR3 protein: CASSSGTGAYNEQFF

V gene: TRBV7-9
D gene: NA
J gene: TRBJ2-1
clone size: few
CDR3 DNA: TGTGCCTCTTGGGGGGTCTACAATGAGCAGTTCTTC
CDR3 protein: CASWGVYNEQFF

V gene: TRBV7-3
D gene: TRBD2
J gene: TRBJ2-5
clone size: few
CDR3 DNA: TGTGCCAGCAGCCCACTCCCGGGACTAGCGGGAGATCGGGAGACCCAGTACTTC
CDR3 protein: CASSPLPGLAGDRETQYF